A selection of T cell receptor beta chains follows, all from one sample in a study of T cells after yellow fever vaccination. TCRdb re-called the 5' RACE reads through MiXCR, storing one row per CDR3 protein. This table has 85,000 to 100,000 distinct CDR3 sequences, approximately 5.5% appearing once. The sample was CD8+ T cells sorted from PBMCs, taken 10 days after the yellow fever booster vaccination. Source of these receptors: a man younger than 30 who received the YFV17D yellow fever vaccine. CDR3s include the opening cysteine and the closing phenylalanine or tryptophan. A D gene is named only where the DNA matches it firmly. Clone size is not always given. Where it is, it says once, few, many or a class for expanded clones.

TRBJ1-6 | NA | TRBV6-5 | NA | CASSYAARVASPLHF | TGTGCCAGCAGTTACGCGGCCAGGGTGGCTTCACCCCTCCACTTT
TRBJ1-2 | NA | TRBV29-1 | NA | CSVPGSYTF | TGCAGCGTACCGGGTAGCTACACCTTC
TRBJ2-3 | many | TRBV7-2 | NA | CASSPGTGDTQYF | TGTGCCAGCAGCCCCGGAACCGGGGATACGCAGTATTTT
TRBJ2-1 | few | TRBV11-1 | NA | CASSLVGAGIDEQFF | TGTGCCAGCAGCCTAGTTGGGGCAGGGATCGATGAGCAGTTCTTC
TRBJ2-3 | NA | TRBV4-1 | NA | CASSQDPPGVSTDTQYF | TGCGCCAGCAGCCAAGATCCTCCGGGGGTAAGCACAGATACGCAGTATTTT
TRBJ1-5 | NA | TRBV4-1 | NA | CASSWTWNTNQPQHF | TGCGCCAGCAGCTGGACCTGGAACACTAATCAGCCCCAGCATTTT
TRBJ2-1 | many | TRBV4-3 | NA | CASSQENGRSVPYNEQFF | TGCGCCAGCAGCCAAGAGAATGGTAGATCGGTCCCCTACAATGAGCAGTTCTTC
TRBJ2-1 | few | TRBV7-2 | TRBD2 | CASSAAPSGVYHEQFF | TGTGCCAGCAGCGCCGCCCCTAGCGGGGTATACCATGAGCAGTTCTTC
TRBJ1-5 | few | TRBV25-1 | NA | CASGGRSGNQPQHF | TGTGCCAGCGGAGGAAGATCGGGGAATCAGCCCCAGCATTTT
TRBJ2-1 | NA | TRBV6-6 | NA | CASGIGGDYNEQFF | TGTGCCAGCGGGATAGGAGGGGACTACAATGAGCAGTTCTTC
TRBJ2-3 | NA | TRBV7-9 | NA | CASSPSDRTGPDTQYF | TGTGCCAGCAGCCCCAGCGACCGAACGGGCCCAGATACGCAGTATTTT
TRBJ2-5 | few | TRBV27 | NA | CASRTQYF | TGTGCCAGCAGGACCCAGTACTTC
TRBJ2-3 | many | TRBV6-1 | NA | CASSGLPGSTDTQYF | TGTGCCAGCAGTGGGCTACCCGGAAGCACAGATACGCAGTATTTT
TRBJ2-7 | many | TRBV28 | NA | CASSLLLGGGAYEQYF | TGTGCCAGCAGTTTACTTCTAGGTGGAGGAGCCTACGAGCAGTACTTC
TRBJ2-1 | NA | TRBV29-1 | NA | CSARTAADEQFF | TGCAGCGCCCGGACGGCGGCGGATGAGCAGTTCTTC
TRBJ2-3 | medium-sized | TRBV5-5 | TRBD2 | CASSPLGLVSSDTQYF | TGTGCCAGCAGCCCATTGGGACTAGTCTCATCCGATACGCAGTATTTT
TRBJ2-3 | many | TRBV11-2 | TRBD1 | CASSFDRGSGDTQYF | TGTGCCAGCAGCTTCGACAGGGGAAGTGGAGATACGCAGTATTTT
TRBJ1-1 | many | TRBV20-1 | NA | CSASEVVNTEAFF | TGCAGTGCTAGCGAGGTGGTGAACACTGAAGCTTTCTTT
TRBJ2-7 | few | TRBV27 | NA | CASSFRPSYFEQYF | TGTGCCAGCAGTTTCCGCCCATCCTATTTCGAGCAGTACTTC
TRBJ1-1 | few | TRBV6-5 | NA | CASSPSGHRDTEAFF | TGTGCCAGCAGCCCCTCAGGGCACAGGGACACTGAAGCTTTCTTT
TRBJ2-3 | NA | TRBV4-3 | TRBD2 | CASSQRSGGHTDTQYF | TGCGCCAGCAGCCAACGGAGCGGGGGGCACACAGATACGCAGTATTTT
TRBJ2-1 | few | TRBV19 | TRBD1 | CASRAGGYGNEQFF | TGTGCCAGCCGGGCAGGGGGCTACGGCAATGAGCAGTTCTTC
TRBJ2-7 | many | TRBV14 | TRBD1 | CASSPGTGGIYEQYF | TGTGCCAGCAGCCCGGGGACAGGGGGCATCTACGAGCAGTACTTC
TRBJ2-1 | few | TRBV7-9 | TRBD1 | CASSLRGQGNEQFF | TGTGCCAGCAGCTTAAGGGGGCAAGGGAATGAGCAGTTCTTC
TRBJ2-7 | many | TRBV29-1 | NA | CSVMTGSYEQYF | TGCAGCGTTATGACAGGCTCCTACGAGCAGTACTTC
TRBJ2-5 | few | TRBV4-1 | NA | CASSQEPVRGETQYF | TGCGCCAGCAGCCAAGAGCCAGTTCGGGGGGAGACCCAGTACTTC
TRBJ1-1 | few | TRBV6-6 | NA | CASSYTNTEAFF | TGTGCCAGCAGTTACACGAACACTGAAGCTTTCTTT
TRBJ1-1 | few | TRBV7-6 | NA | CASSLEEGSTEAFF | TGTGCCAGCAGCTTAGAGGAGGGAAGCACTGAAGCTTTCTTT
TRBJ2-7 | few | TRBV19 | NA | CASSISGQRSYEQYF | TGTGCCAGTAGTATATCTGGACAGCGATCCTACGAGCAGTACTTC
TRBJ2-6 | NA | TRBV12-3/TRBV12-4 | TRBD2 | CASRHTSGASSGANVLTF | TGTGCCAGCAGGCATACTAGCGGGGCGAGCTCTGGGGCCAACGTCCTGACTTTC
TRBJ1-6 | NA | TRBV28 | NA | CASSLFTGTMSSYNSPLHF | TGTGCCAGCAGTTTATTTACAGGGACCATGAGCTCCTATAATTCACCCCTCCACTTT
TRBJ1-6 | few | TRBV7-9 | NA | CASSLARVSGDSPLHF | TGTGCCAGCAGCTTAGCGCGGGTCTCCGGCGATTCACCCCTCCACTTT
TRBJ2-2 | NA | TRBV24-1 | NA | CASQGWSTGELFF | TGTGCCTCACAGGGATGGAGCACCGGGGAGCTGTTTTTT
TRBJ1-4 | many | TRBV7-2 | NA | CASSPRLNYGIGEKLFF | TGTGCCAGCAGCCCCAGACTAAACTACGGAATCGGGGAAAAACTGTTTTTT
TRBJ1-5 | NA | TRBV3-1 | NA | CASSLATAQPQHF | TGTGCCAGCAGCCTTGCCACAGCTCAGCCCCAGCATTTT
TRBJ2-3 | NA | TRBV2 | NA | CASTDSRRWADTQYF | TGTGCCAGCACCGATAGCCGGAGGTGGGCAGATACGCAGTATTTT
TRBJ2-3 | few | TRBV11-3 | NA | CASSLDHGDTQYF | TGTGCCAGCAGCTTAGATCACGGAGATACGCAGTATTTT
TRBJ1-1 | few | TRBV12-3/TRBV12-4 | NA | CASDGQGNTEAFF | TGTGCCAGCGACGGTCAGGGTAACACTGAAGCTTTCTTT
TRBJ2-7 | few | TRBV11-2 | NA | CASSLPGALNPYEQYF | TGTGCCAGCAGCTTACCAGGGGCCCTGAACCCTTACGAGCAGTACTTC